What follows is one T cell receptor beta chain and its context. Antigen: not known. This sequence may be a read error, since a much larger clone differs from it by one base. Using its own MiXCR run on the PCR reads, TCRdb lists one record per CDR3 protein. Of over 600,000 distinct CDR3 sequences listed, about 20% are singletons. This entry is derived from a study of molecular identifiers for immune sequencing clone quantification. General study points: The study reportedly detected spiked Jurkat TCR RNA from one cell among about 1 million naive cells.

The CDR3 runs 13 residues. This receptor was obtained from a human donor in good health. Some libraries in this study had Jurkat cell RNA spiked in. Sequenced material: naive CD8+ T cells from blood, with Jurkat cell RNA spiked in. Subset meaning: FACS-sorted CD8+CD4-CCR7+CD45RA+ naive T cells. V is TRBV12-3 or TRBV12-4 and J is TRBJ1-2; D not resolved. The CDR3 nucleotides read TGTGCCAGCAGTTCTCCTACAAGCTATGGCTACATCTTC. Protein product: CASSSPTSYGYIF.